The rows below give T cell receptor beta chains drawn from one sample of a study of response to subunit inactivated influenza vaccine. TCRdb independently ran MiXCR on the RT-PCR reads; one entry per CDR3 protein. This table has 800,000 to 1,000,000 distinct CDR3 sequences, approximately 22% appearing once. The source material was PBMCs from blood, sampled about 5 days after vaccination. Receptors were obtained from a man aged 50 or older who received an inactivated influenza vaccine. The CDR3 runs from the conserved cysteine through the conserved F or W. The D gene is left open where the match is weak. Rows give clone size only sometimes, using once, few, many, or a class for an expanded clone.

TRBJ2-2 NA NA TRBV9 TGTGCCAGCAGCGAGCCGGCACAGGGGAACACCGGGGAGCTGTTTTTT CASSEPAQGNTGELFF
TRBJ2-2 many NA TRBV12-3/TRBV12-4 TGTGCCAGCAGTTTAATGCGGACCGGGGAGCTGTTTTTT CASSLMRTGELFF
TRBJ2-5 NA TRBD2 TRBV5-8 TGTGCCAGCAGCCCGATAAGGCTAGCGGAGGGCTGGGCCCAGTACTTC CASSPIRLAEGWAQYF
TRBJ1-2 few TRBD1 TRBV25-1 TGTGCCAGCAGTGGACAAGGACAGGGGGCGCCCTATGGCTACACCTTC CASSGQGQGAPYGYTF
TRBJ2-1 NA TRBD2 TRBV12-3/TRBV12-4 TGTGCCAGCAGTCACCTGGGGCTAGCGGGGGCATCTGAGCAGTTCTTC CASSHLGLAGASEQFF
TRBJ2-3 NA NA TRBV7-2 TGTGCCAGCAGCACATTCGAACTAGATACGCAGTATTTT CASSTFELDTQYF
TRBJ1-5 NA NA TRBV28 TGTGCCAGCAGCCTTAGACCCCCGTCCAGGGAGCATTTT CASSLRPPSREHF
TRBJ2-5 NA NA TRBV6-5 TGTGCCAGCAGTTCCAGCAGCGAGACCCAGTACTTC CASSSSSETQYF
TRBJ2-2 NA TRBD1 TRBV6-2/TRBV6-3 TGTGCCAGCAGTTACTCCCGAAAGACAGGGGACACCGGGGAGCTGTTTTTT CASSYSRKTGDTGELFF
TRBJ2-5 NA TRBD2 TRBV20-1 TGCAGTGCTGCGACTAGCGGGGAGACCCAGTACTTC CSAATSGETQYF
TRBJ2-7 NA NA TRBV7-2 TGTGCCAGCAGCATGAGTTCCAGGGTCTACGAGCAGTACTTC CASSMSSRVYEQYF
TRBJ2-7 many NA TRBV20-1 TGCAGTGCTAGAGCCGCGGAGACAGACTACGAGCAGTACTTC CSARAAETDYEQYF
TRBJ2-1 few NA TRBV3-1 TGTGCCAGCAGCCAAGGGTTCCGCGTGTTCTTC CASSQGFRVFF
TRBJ2-5 few TRBD1 TRBV29-1 TGCAGCGGCTCAGGCTGCGACAGGGTGAGAGAGACCCAGTACTTC CSGSGCDRVRETQYF
TRBJ1-1 few NA TRBV24-1 TGTGCCACCAGTGATTCCGGGACGCTTGGGACTGAAGCTTTCTTT CATSDSGTLGTEAFF
TRBJ2-3 NA NA TRBV20-1 TGCAGTGCCCAAAGGGGCAGTAGCACAGATACGCAGTATTTT CSAQRGSSTDTQYF
TRBJ1-5 NA NA TRBV5-1 TGCGCCAGCAGCTTCGAGGGTGATCAGCCCCAGCATTTT CASSFEGDQPQHF
TRBJ1-1 few TRBD1 TRBV5-1 TGCGCCAGCAGCTCACCACAGGGGGGTGTAACTGAAGCTTTCTTT CASSSPQGGVTEAFF
TRBJ2-7 NA TRBD1 TRBV7-9 TGTGCCAGCAGCTTGGCCGGGACAGGGAAGCACTACGAGCAGTACTTC CASSLAGTGKHYEQYF
TRBJ2-6 NA TRBD2 TRBV7-8 TGTGCCAGCAGCTCGGGACTAGCGGGAGTGGGAGGGGCCAACGTCCTGACTTTC CASSSGLAGVGGANVLTF
TRBJ1-4 NA TRBD1 TRBV20-1 TGCAGTGGGCAGAGGAGGGGGCTAGGCGGGGCTAATGAAAAACTGTTTTTT CSGQRRGLGGANEKLFF
TRBJ2-1 NA NA TRBV25-1 TGTGCCAGCAGGAGGAGCGGGCTTACCTACAATGAGCAGTTCTTC CASRRSGLTYNEQFF
TRBJ2-1 NA TRBD2 TRBV30 TGTGCCTGGAGGCGGGAGGGAAGGGATGAGCAGTTCTTC CAWRREGRDEQFF
TRBJ2-3 NA NA TRBV5-1 TGCGCCAGCAGCTTGGGGCCAAGCGAGGATACGCAGTATTTT CASSLGPSEDTQYF
TRBJ1-1 NA TRBD1 TRBV11-2 TGTGCCAGCAGCTCCTCGACGAGACAGGGCCCCACTGAAGCTTTCTTT CASSSSTRQGPTEAFF
TRBJ2-2 NA TRBD1 TRBV7-2 TGTGCCAGCAGCTTAGATGCAGGGGGCAGGTCCGGGGAGCTGTTTTTT CASSLDAGGRSGELFF
TRBJ1-1 NA NA TRBV28 TGTGCCAGCAGTTTATACAGATATACTGAAGCTTTCTTT CASSLYRYTEAFF
TRBJ2-3 NA NA TRBV6-5 TGTGCCAGCAGTTACATATGGGGCACAGATACGCAGTATTTT CASSYIWGTDTQYF
TRBJ1-2 NA TRBD1 TRBV15 TGTGCCACCAGCAGAGATCGCGGGGACAGGGGAGGCTACACCTTC CATSRDRGDRGGYTF
TRBJ2-3 NA TRBD2 TRBV20-1 TGCAGTGCTAGAAGGGGCGGGGGGGGACAAGATACGCAGTATTTT CSARRGGGGQDTQYF
TRBJ1-5 NA TRBD1 TRBV7-8 TGTGCCAGCAGCTTATACAGGGGGCAGCCCAATCAGCCCCAGCATTTT CASSLYRGQPNQPQHF
TRBJ2-7 NA TRBD1 TRBV7-6 TGTGCCAGCAGCTTAGCTAGGACAGGGCCCGAGCAGTACTTC CASSLARTGPEQYF
TRBJ2-1 few TRBD2 TRBV6-2/TRBV6-3 TGTGCCAGCAGTATTACTAGCGGTCAATCCTACAATGAGCAGTTCTTC CASSITSGQSYNEQFF
TRBJ2-1 NA NA TRBV7-8 TGTGCCAGCAGCGGTAAGCCAAGCTCCTACAATGAGCAGTTCTTC CASSGKPSSYNEQFF
TRBJ1-2 few NA TRBV30 TGTGCCTGGAGTGGATCGGACGGCAGAGCTAACTATGGCTACACCTTC CAWSGSDGRANYGYTF
TRBJ1-3 NA TRBD1 TRBV12-3/TRBV12-4 TGTGCCAGCAGTTTAGAACGGACAGGGGTAGGAAACACCATATATTTT CASSLERTGVGNTIYF
TRBJ2-3 few NA TRBV6-5 TGTGCCAGCAGTTACACTGCTAGCGTGAGCACAGATACGCAGTATTTT CASSYTASVSTDTQYF
TRBJ2-6 few NA TRBV5-1 TGCGCCAGCAGCTTAACCGGACTGGGCTGGGCCAACGTCCTGACTTTC CASSLTGLGWANVLTF
TRBJ2-1 NA TRBD2 TRBV5-5 TGTGCCAGCAGCTTGGCGGTGTACGCGGGGGGGCCGAATGAGCAGTTCTTC CASSLAVYAGGPNEQFF
TRBJ2-7 NA TRBD1 TRBV5-1 TGCGCCAGCAGGGATCCGGGACAGGGGTTCCACGAGCAGTACTTC CASRDPGQGFHEQYF
TRBJ2-1 many TRBD1 TRBV20-1 TGCAGTGCTAGACCAGGACAGGTGGTCAATGAGCAGTTCTTC CSARPGQVVNEQFF
TRBJ2-1 few TRBD2 TRBV7-9 TGTGCCAGCAGCCAACTAGCGGGAGTCTCCTACAATGAGCAGTTCTTC CASSQLAGVSYNEQFF
TRBJ2-7 NA TRBD1 TRBV29-1 TGCAGCGTTGAGGGACAGGGGTTGTACGAGCAGTACTTC CSVEGQGLYEQYF
TRBJ2-3 NA NA TRBV6-5 TGTGCCAGCAGTTACTGGGGCGGGGGCGCAGATACGCAGTATTTT CASSYWGGGADTQYF
TRBJ2-7 few TRBD2 TRBV12-3/TRBV12-4 TGTGCCAGCAGCCATGGTGCGGGGGTAGGGTACGAGCAGTACTTC CASSHGAGVGYEQYF
TRBJ2-5 NA NA TRBV5-4 TGTGCCAGCAGCTTGGAGCAGCGTAGCCTGGAGACCCAGTACTTC CASSLEQRSLETQYF
TRBJ2-7 NA TRBD1 TRBV20-1 TGCAGTCCAGCACAGGGGTCCTACGAGCAGTACTTC CSPAQGSYEQYF
TRBJ2-4 few NA TRBV12-3/TRBV12-4 TGTGCCAGCAGTTCGACAGCTCTAGCCAAAAACATTCAGTACTTC CASSSTALAKNIQYF
TRBJ1-2 few TRBD1 TRBV10-3 TGTGCCATCACCAACGTGGGACAGGGGTTGAGTGGCTACACCTTC CAITNVGQGLSGYTF
TRBJ1-1 few NA TRBV5-1 TGCGCCAGCAGCTTGGGGGGGCTCGGTAACACTGAAGCTTTCTTT CASSLGGLGNTEAFF
TRBJ1-1 NA NA TRBV7-9 TGTGCCAGCAGCTTAGACCAATTGGGCACTGAAGCTTTCTTT CASSLDQLGTEAFF
TRBJ1-1 few TRBD1 TRBV6-1 TGTGCCAGCATTCGACAGGGTTTGGAGAACACTGAAGCTTTCTTT CASIRQGLENTEAFF
TRBJ2-5 NA TRBD2 TRBV29-1 TGCAGCGTTCAAGGACTAGCGGGGGGGCAAGAGACCCAGTACTTC CSVQGLAGGQETQYF
TRBJ2-1 few TRBD2 TRBV7-9 TGTGCCAGCTCGGGGGCGGGGGGGCTCTCCTACAATGAGCAGTTCTTC CASSGAGGLSYNEQFF
TRBJ2-5 NA NA TRBV12-3/TRBV12-4 TGTGCCAGCAGTTTACGCCCGGAGACCCAGTACTTC CASSLRPETQYF
TRBJ2-7 NA NA TRBV12-3/TRBV12-4 TGTGCCAGCAGTTTTAGGGCCCCGGGAGAGCAGTACTTC CASSFRAPGEQYF
TRBJ2-5 NA TRBD2 TRBV3-1 TGTGCCAGCAGCCGAGCGGGGCCACTCCAAGAGACCCAGTACTTC CASSRAGPLQETQYF
TRBJ2-1 NA TRBD2 TRBV11-2 TGTGCCAGCAGCTTAGGTCCTCCCCTAGCGGGAGGGTACAATGAGCAGTTCTTC CASSLGPPLAGGYNEQFF